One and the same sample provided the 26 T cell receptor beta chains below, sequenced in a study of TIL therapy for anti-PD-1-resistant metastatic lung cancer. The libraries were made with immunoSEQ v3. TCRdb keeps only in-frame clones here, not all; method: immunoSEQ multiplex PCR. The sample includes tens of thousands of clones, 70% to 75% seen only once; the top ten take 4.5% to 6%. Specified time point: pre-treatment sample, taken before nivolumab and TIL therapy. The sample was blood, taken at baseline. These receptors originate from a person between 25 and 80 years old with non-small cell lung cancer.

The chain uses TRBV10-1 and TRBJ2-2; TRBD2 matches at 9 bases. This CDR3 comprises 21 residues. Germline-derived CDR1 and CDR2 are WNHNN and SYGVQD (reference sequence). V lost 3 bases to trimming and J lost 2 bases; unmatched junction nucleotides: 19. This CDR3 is CASSDPLKAGGPLRNTGELFF. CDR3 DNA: TGCGCCAGCAGTGACCCCCTGAAAGCGGGAGGCCCCCTACGTAACACCGGGGAGCTGTTTTTT.

The CDR3 region is CASSSGGGSYGYTF. In nucleotides, the CDR3 is TGCGCCAGCAGCTCCGGGGGGGGCTCCTATGGCTACACCTTC. The rearrangement uses TRBV5-1 and TRBJ1-2; perhaps TRBD1 as D (6 bases). The CDR3 loop spans 14 amino acids. Looked up from germline, CDR1 is SGHRS and CDR2 is YFSETQ. The ends were cut back, 3 bases at V and 4 bases at J, with 13 bases in the middle.

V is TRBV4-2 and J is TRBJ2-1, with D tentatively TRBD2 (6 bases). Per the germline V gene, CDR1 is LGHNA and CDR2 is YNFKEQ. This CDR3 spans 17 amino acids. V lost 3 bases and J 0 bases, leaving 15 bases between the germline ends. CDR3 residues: CASSQGGLASSYNEQFF. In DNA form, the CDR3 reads TGTGCCAGCAGCCAGGGGGGTCTAGCCAGCTCCTACAATGAGCAGTTCTTC.

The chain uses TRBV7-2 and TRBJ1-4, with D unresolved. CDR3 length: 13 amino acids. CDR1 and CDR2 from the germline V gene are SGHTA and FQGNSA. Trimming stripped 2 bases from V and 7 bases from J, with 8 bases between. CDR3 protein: CASSLWTGEKLFF. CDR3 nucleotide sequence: TGTGCCAGCAGCTTATGGACGGGTGAAAAACTGTTTTTT.

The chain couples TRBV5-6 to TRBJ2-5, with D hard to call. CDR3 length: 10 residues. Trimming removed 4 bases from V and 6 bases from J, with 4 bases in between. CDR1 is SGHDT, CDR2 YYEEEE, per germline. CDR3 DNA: TGTGCCAGCAGCGGGCAGACCCAGTACTTC. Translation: CASSGQTQYF.

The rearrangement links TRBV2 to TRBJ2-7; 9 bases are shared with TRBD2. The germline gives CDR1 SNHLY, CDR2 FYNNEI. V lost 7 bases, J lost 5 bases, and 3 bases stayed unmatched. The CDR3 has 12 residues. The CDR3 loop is CASKREDHEQYF. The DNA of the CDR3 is TGTGCCAGCAAGCGGGAGGACCACGAGCAGTACTTC.

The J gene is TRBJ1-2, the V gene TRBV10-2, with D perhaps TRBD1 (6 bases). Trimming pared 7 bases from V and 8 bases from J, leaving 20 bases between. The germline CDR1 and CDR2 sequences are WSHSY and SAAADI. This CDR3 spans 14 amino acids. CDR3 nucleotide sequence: TGCGCCAGCACGGGGGGCGATCATTTCGGCGGCTACACCTTC. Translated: CASTGGDHFGGYTF.

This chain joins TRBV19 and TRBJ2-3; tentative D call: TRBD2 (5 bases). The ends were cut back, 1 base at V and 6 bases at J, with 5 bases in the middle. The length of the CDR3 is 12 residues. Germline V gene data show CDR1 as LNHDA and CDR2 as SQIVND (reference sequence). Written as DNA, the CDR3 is TGTGCCAGTAGTATAGGAGGGGATACGCAGTATTTT. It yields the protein CASSIGGDTQYF.

DNA for the CDR3: TGTGCCAGCAGTGAGTTGGGGGACACTGAAGCTTTCTTT. As protein: CASSELGDTEAFF. The genes are TRBV27 and TRBJ1-1, with D possibly TRBD1 on 5 matching bases. Germline V gene lookup returns CDR1 MNHEY and CDR2 SMNVEV (reference sequence). V was cut by 5 bases and J by 3 bases, with 10 bases left in between. The CDR3 totals 13 residues.

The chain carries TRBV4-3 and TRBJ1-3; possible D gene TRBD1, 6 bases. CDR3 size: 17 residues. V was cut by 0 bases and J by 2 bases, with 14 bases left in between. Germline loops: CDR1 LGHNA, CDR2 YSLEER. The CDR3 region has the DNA TGCGCCAGCAGCCAAGAGTGGGACACCCTTACTGGAAACACCATATATTTT. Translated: CASSQEWDTLTGNTIYF.

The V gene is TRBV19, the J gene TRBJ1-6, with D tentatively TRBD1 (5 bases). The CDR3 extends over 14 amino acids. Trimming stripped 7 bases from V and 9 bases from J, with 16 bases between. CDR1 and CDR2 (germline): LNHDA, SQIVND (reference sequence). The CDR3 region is CASTPGTEGSPLHF. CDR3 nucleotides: TGTGCCAGTACCCCCGGGACTGAGGGTTCACCCCTCCACTTT.

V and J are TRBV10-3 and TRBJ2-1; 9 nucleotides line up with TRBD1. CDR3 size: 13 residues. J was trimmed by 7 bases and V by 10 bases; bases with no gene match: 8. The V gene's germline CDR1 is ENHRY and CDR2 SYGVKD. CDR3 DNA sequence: TGTGCCACTTGTCCCGGGACAGGGAATGAGCAGTTCTTC. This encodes CATCPGTGNEQFF.

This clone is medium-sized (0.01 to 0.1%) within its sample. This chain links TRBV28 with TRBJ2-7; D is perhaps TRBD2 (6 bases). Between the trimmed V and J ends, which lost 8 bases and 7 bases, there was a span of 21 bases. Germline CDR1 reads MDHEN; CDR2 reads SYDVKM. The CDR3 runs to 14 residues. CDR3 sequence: CASGEDYAGREQYF. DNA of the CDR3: TGTGCCAGCGGTGAGGACTATGCAGGACGTGAGCAGTACTTC.

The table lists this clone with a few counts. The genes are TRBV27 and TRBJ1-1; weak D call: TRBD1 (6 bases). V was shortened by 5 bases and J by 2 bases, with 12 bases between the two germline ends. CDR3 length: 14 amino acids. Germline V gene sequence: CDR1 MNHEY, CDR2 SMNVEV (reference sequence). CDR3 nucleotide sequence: TGTGCCAGCAGTCTCCAACAGGGAAACACTGAAGCTTTCTTT. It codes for CASSLQQGNTEAFF.

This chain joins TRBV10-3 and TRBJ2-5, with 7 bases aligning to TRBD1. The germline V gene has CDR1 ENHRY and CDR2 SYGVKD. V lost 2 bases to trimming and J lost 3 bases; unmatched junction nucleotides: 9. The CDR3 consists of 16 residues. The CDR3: CAISEQPGQREETQYF. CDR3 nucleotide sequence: TGTGCCATCAGTGAGCAACCGGGACAGAGGGAAGAGACCCAGTACTTC.

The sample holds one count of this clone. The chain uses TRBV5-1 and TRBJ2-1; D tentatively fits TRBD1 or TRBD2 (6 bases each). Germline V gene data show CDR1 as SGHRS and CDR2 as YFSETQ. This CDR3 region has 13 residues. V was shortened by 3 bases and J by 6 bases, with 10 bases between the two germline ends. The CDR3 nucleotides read TGCGCCAGCAGCTCCCCGGGGGCCAATGAGCAGTTCTTC. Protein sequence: CASSSPGANEQFF.

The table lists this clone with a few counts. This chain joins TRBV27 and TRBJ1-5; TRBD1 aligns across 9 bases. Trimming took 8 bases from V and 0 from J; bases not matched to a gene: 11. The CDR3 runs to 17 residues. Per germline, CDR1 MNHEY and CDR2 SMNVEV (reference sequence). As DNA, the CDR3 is TGTGCCAGCGGGTCACGACGGGACAGGGCTAGCAATCAGCCCCAGCATTTT. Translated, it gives CASGSRRDRASNQPQHF.

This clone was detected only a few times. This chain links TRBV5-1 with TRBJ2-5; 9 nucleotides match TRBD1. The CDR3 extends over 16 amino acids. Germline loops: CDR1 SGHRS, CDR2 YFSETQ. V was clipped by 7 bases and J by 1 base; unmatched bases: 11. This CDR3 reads CASGPAGTGSQETQYF. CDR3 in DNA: TGCGCCAGCGGCCCTGCGGGGACAGGGTCCCAAGAGACCCAGTACTTC.

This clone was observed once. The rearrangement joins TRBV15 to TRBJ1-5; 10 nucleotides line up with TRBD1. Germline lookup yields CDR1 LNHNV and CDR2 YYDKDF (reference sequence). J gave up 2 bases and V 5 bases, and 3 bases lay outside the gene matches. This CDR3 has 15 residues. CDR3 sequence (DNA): TGTGCCACCAGCGGGGGACAGGGGCGCAATCAGCCCCAGCATTTT. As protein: CATSGGQGRNQPQHF. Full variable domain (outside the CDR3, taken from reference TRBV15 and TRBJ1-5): DAMVIQNPRYQVTQFGKPVTLSCSQTLNHNVMYWYQQKSSQAPKLLFHYYDKDFNNEADTPDNFQSRRPNTSFCFLDIRSPGLGDTAMYLCATSGGQGRNQPQHFGDGTRLSIL.

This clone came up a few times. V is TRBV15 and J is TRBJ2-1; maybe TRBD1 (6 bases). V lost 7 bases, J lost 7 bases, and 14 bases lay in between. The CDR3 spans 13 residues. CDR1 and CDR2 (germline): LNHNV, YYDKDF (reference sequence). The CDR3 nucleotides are TGTGCCACCAAGCCAGGGGTGAGGAATGAGCAGTTCTTC. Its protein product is CATKPGVRNEQFF.

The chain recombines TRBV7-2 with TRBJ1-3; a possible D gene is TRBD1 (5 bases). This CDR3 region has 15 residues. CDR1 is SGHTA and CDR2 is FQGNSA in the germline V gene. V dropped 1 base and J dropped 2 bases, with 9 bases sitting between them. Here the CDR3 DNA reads TGTGCCAGCAGCTTAGGGACATTCACTGGAAACACCATATATTTT. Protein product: CASSLGTFTGNTIYF. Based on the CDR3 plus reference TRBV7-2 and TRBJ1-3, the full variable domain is GAGVSQSPSNKVTEKGKDVELRCDPISGHTALYWYRQSLGQGLEFLIYFQGNSAPDKSGLPSDRFSAERTGGSVSTLTIQRTQQEDSAVYLCASSLGTFTGNTIYFGEGSWLTVV.

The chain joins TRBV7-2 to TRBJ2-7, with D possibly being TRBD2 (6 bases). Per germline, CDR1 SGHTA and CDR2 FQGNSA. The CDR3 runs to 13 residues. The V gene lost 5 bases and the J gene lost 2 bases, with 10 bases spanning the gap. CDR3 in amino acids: CASSRGLPYEQYF. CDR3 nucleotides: TGTGCCAGCAGCCGGGGACTGCCCTACGAGCAGTACTTC.

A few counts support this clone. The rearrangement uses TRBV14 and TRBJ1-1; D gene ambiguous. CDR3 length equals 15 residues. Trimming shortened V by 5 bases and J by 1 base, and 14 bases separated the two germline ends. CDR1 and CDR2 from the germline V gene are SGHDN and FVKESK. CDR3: CASSYLLTPNTEAFF. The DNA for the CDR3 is TGTGCCAGCAGCTACCTACTGACACCGAACACTGAAGCTTTCTTT.

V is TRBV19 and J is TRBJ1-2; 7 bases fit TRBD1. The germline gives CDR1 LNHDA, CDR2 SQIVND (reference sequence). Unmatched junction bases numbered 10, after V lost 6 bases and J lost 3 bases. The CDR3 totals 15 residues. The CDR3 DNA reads TGTGCCAGTAGCCACTTTGGACAGGTCCACTATGGCTACACCTTC. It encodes CASSHFGQVHYGYTF.

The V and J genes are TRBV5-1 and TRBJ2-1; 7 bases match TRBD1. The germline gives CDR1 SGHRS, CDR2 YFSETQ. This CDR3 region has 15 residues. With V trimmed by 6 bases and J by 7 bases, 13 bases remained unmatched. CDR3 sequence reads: CASKEPGQRKNEQFF. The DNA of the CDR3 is TGCGCCAGCAAAGAACCGGGACAGAGGAAGAATGAGCAGTTCTTC.

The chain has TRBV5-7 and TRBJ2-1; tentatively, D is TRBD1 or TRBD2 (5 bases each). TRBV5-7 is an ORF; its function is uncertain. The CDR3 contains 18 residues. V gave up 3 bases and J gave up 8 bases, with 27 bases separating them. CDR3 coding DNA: TGTGCCAGCAGCTCCCCTCTGCCGGGACCCAAAAAGAGGGATGAGCAGTTCTTC. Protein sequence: CASSSPLPGPKKRDEQFF.